The 13 T cell receptor beta chains reported below all come from one sample, sequenced in a study of shared clonotypes between healthy human individuals. Libraries were prepared by immunoSEQ multiplex PCR; TCRdb keeps only in-frame clonotypes and omits some of them. Of more than 2 million clones in the sample, about 94% were seen once. CD8 cells classed as naive were CD45RO-negative and positively selected for CCR7, excluding terminally differentiated effector memory CD45RA+ cells. Specimen: naive CD8+ T cells from PBMCs. Receptors originate from a man between 18 and 29 years old in good health. Some clones in this sample may be carry-over from other donors' samples.

This clone appeared once. This sequence joins TRBV28 and TRBJ1-1, with TRBD1 identical over 8 bases. The germline V gene encodes CDR1 MDHEN and CDR2 SYDVKM. The CDR3 contains 14 residues. The V and J ends lost 6 bases and 6 bases, in that order; junction bases with no gene match: 9. The CDR3 region has the DNA TGTGCCAGCAGAAAGGACAGGGCCTCGGCTGAAGCTTTCTTT. Protein: CASRKDRASAEAFF. The complete variable domain, with remaining parts taken from reference TRBV28 and TRBJ1-1, reads DVKVTQSSRYLVKRTGEKVFLECVQDMDHENMFWYRQDPGLGLRLIYFSYDVKMKEKGDIPEGYSVSREKKERFSLILESASTNQTSMYLCASRKDRASAEAFFGQGTRLTVV.

This clone was found once. The rearrangement links TRBV29-1 to TRBJ1-2; no clear D gene. Germline V gene lookup returns CDR1 SQVTM and CDR2 ANQGSEA. The length of the CDR3 is 14 residues. The V end was cut by 3 bases, the J end by 2 bases, with 13 bases between. CDR3 loop: CSVDGGSLNYGYTF. The CDR3 nucleotides are TGCAGCGTTGATGGAGGCAGCTTAAACTATGGCTACACCTTC.

The chain employs TRBV10-3 and TRBJ2-2; 8 positions agree with TRBD2. The CDR3 is 16 residues long. J gave up 5 bases and V 6 bases, and 11 bases lay outside the gene matches. CDR1 ENHRY and CDR2 SYGVKD come from the germline V gene. The CDR3: CAIRGLSGRGTGELFF. In nucleotides, the CDR3 is TGTGCCATCAGAGGTCTGAGCGGGAGAGGAACCGGGGAGCTGTTTTTT.

This chain links TRBV10-1 with TRBJ2-5; a weak D match, TRBD2 (6 bases). Trimming took off 3 bases at V and 5 bases at J, with 13 bases between the two ends. Germline V CDR1 and CDR2: WNHNN, SYGVQD (reference sequence). The CDR3 covers 14 residues. CDR3 coding DNA: TGCGCCAGCAGTGACCCGGGGAGGAGGGAGACCCAGTACTTC. This translates into CASSDPGRRETQYF.

The chain recombines TRBV27 with TRBJ2-7, with a weak D call TRBD2 (6 bases). CDR3 length: 15 amino acids. V was cut by 0 bases and J by 0 bases, with 9 bases left in between. CDR1 and CDR2 from the germline V gene are MNHEY and SMNVEV (reference sequence). CDR3 nucleotide sequence: TGTGCCAGCAGTTTATCGGCGGGAACCTCCTACGAGCAGTACTTC. Amino acids: CASSLSAGTSYEQYF.

V gene TRBV7-6 combines with J gene TRBJ2-7; D remains unclear. V was trimmed by 2 bases and J by 2 bases, leaving 13 bases between them. Germline V gives CDR1 SGHVS, CDR2 FNYEAQ. This CDR3 is built from 15 residues. CDR3 nucleotides: TGTGCCAGCAGCTTATCCCGGGCCAGGACCTACGAGCAGTACTTC. Amino acid sequence: CASSLSRARTYEQYF.

This clone was picked up one time. In DNA form, the CDR3 reads TGTGCCAGCAGTTTCGGGCTAGTGAAGGGCAATGAGCAGTTCTTC. It is translated as CASSFGLVKGNEQFF. The V and J genes are TRBV27 and TRBJ2-1; D is unclear. V lost 3 bases to trimming and J lost 6 bases, with 15 bases between them. Germline-derived CDR1 and CDR2 are MNHEY and SMNVEV (reference sequence). The CDR3 covers 15 residues.

V usage is TRBV7-8 and J usage is TRBJ2-1; D possibly corresponds to TRBD2 (6 bases). The CDR3 sequence is 12 residues long. The ends were cut back, 8 bases at V and 6 bases at J, with 11 bases in the middle. The germline V gene encodes CDR1 SGHVS and CDR2 FQNEAQ. The CDR3 loop is CASFLASNEQFF. CDR3 nucleotide sequence: TGTGCCAGCTTCCTAGCGAGCAATGAGCAGTTCTTC.

V usage is TRBV28 and J usage is TRBJ2-4; D is uncertain. Per the germline V gene, CDR1 is MDHEN and CDR2 is SYDVKM. Deletions cut 7 bases from V and 0 bases from J, with 10 bases between. This CDR3 is built from 14 residues. CDR3 region: CASTTTLAKNIQYF. The CDR3, as DNA: TGTGCCAGCACCACTACCCTAGCCAAAAACATTCAGTACTTC.

This rearrangement joins TRBV5-1 to TRBJ1-2; 10 nucleotides agree with TRBD1. The germline V gene has CDR1 SGHRS and CDR2 YFSETQ. The CDR3 is 17 residues long. Trimming at V came to 4 bases and at J to 6 bases, leaving 15 bases not matched to a gene. For the CDR3, the DNA is TGCGCCAGCAGCGTTGGGGACAGGGGCATTAGGGAAGATGGCTACACCTTC. Amino acids: CASSVGDRGIREDGYTF.

Points on this clone: Other DNA sequences in the sample encode the same CDR3. The rearrangement uses TRBV9 and TRBJ2-1, with D tentatively TRBD1 (6 bases). The CDR3 is 13 residues long. Trimming cost V 0 bases and J 8 bases, with 9 bases left between them. From germline, CDR1 is SGDLS and CDR2 YYNGEE. CDR3 sequence: CASSVGQGYEQFF. The CDR3 nucleotides are TGTGCCAGCAGCGTAGGGCAGGGGTATGAGCAGTTCTTC.

This clone was seen once. The chain uses TRBV7-9 and TRBJ1-4; D may be TRBD1 (5 bases). Germline V gene sequence: CDR1 SEHNR, CDR2 FQNEAQ (reference sequence). CDR3 size: 13 residues. The V end lost 4 bases, the J end lost 7 bases, and 10 bases lay between the germline ends. CDR3 protein: CASSSGGGEKLFF. As DNA, the CDR3 is TGTGCCAGCAGCTCTGGGGGAGGTGAAAAACTGTTTTTT.

The V and J genes are TRBV7-9 and TRBJ1-1; D may be TRBD1 (5 bases). Trimming removed 1 base from V and 4 bases from J, with 19 bases in between. The CDR3 covers 17 residues. CDR1 and CDR2 from the germline V gene are SEHNR and FQNEAQ (reference sequence). CDR3 amino acids: CASSLDGAGRRATEAFF. CDR3 DNA sequence: TGTGCCAGCAGCTTAGATGGGGCAGGGAGGCGAGCCACTGAAGCTTTCTTT.